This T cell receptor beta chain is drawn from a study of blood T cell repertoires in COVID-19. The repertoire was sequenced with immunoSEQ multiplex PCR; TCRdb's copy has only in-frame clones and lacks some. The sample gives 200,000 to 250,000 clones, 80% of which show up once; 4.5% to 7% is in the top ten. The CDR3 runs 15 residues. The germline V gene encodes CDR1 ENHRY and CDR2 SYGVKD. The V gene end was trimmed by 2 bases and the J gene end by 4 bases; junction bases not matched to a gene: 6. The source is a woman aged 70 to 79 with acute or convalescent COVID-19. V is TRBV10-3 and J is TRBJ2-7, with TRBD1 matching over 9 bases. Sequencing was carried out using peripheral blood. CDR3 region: CAISEPTGGLYEQYF. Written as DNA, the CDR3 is TGTGCCATCAGTGAGCCGACAGGGGGATTATACGAGCAGTACTTC.